This T cell receptor beta chain stems from a study of T cell repertoires in cytomegalovirus infection. TCRdb independently ran MiXCR on the reads; one entry per CDR3 protein. Counted here are around 500,000 distinct CDR3 sequences, approximately 46% occurring once; the ten biggest clones make up just under 45%. Germline loops: CDR1 MNHNS, CDR2 SASEGT. CDR3 length: 17 amino acids. The V gene end was trimmed by 3 bases and the J gene end by 5 bases; junction bases not matched to a gene: 14. To note about this clonotype: Its antigen is as yet unknown.

This clonotype was sampled from a human donor in good health (CMV status not recorded). Some clones in this sample may be carry-over from other donors' samples. The V and J genes are TRBV6-1 and TRBJ2-7; 9 bases are shared with TRBD1. The starting material was cultured PBMCs, obtained from culture after CMV antigen stimulation. Here the CDR3 reads CASSDRPGTGRWDEQYF. The CDR3 nucleotides read TGTGCCAGCAGTGATCGACCGGGGACAGGGAGGTGGGACGAGCAGTACTTC.